The source of this T cell receptor beta chain is a study of radiotherapy plus CTLA-4 blockade in lung cancer. Study context: Among patients, roughly 17% showed objective responses, and roughly 30% had disease control.

Study-wide results and limits: TCR clones of tumor origin grew in blood after radiotherapy plus ipilimumab. Among reported predictors of response, early blood T cell clone dynamics with interferon-beta performed best.

Unmatched junction bases numbered 6, after V lost 4 bases and J lost 5 bases. The CDR3 consists of 15 residues. From germline, CDR1 is SGHRS and CDR2 YFSETQ. Details on this clone: Its specificity is unknown.

TCRdb's copy holds only in-frame clones and misses some; the assay was immunoSEQ multiplex PCR. Seen here are 80,000 to 100,000 clones, 82% observed once, and the top ten hold roughly 3.5%. This TCR was sampled from a human donor with non-small cell lung cancer who had a partial response to radiotherapy plus ipilimumab. The specimen comprised peripheral blood, sampled from a patient treated with radiotherapy plus ipilimumab. The genes are TRBV5-1 and TRBJ2-5; 12 bases match TRBD1. CDR3 in amino acids: CASSRGTGGAETQYF. The CDR3 DNA is TGCGCCAGCAGCCGGGGGACAGGGGGCGCCGAGACCCAGTACTTC.